This T cell receptor (beta chain) was sequenced for a study of Ad26.COV2.S vaccination and SARS-CoV-2 variants (dated by TCRdb to the early 2020s). About the study as a whole: Donors in the vaccine arm were drawn from COV1001, a phase I-IIa trial of Ad26.COV2.S in healthy adults that was multicentre, randomized, double-blind and placebo-controlled. Sequencing of the TCRbeta repertoire served to evaluate the specificity and breadth of SARS-CoV-2-reactive T cell receptors following Ad26.COV2.S vaccination. Blinding of investigators to trial group allocation was maintained during experiments and outcome assessment. Ad26.COV2.S was administered intramuscularly at a dose of 5x10^10 or 1x10^11 viral particles, either as one shot or as two shots given 56 days apart. A total of 32 samples were included in the TCR-sequenced set, comprising around 19 Ad26.COV2.S vaccine recipients, 5 placebo recipients and 8 SARS-CoV-2 convalescent individuals. Trial participants were randomized into five groups of five: low-dose or high-dose Ad26.COV2.S given once or twice, or placebo on both occasions. What the authors observed across the whole study: Vaccine and placebo recipients had similar non-spike TCR breadth, a finding consistent with the vaccine containing only spike. After vaccination, substantial breadth of spike-specific CD8+ and CD4+ T cell responses was reported. The study was not powered to compare responses between vaccine doses or regimens. It was noted by the authors that total T cell responses may have been underestimated by the TCR breadth and depth analyses. Compared with placebo recipients, Ad26.COV2.S recipients showed higher spike-specific TCR breadth (P = 0.0014).

A note on this clone: Its antigen is still unknown. It has no much larger one-base neighbor in the sample; base qualities were not kept.

The immunoSEQ Assay was used to sequence TCRbeta CDR3 regions. After extraction, genomic DNA underwent amplification by bias-controlled multiplex PCR, followed by high-throughput sequencing. The authors' analysis ran thus. To quantify the absolute abundance of each unique TCRbeta CDR3 region, sequences were collapsed and filtered. Usable DNA was measured by amplifying reference genes present in all nucleated cells, and TCRbeta template counts were normalized to that usable DNA to estimate T cell fraction. Repertoire TCRs were annotated as SARS-CoV-2-specific by exact matching of V gene, CDR3 amino acid sequence and J gene to a known reactive TCR set. The reference SARS-CoV-2 TCR set was obtained from MIRA and was filtered for enrichment in COVID-19-positive ImmuneCODE repertoires, whereby public or cross-reactive TCRs were removed. Based on the MIRA antigens, annotated TCRs were further analysed at the level of specific ORF or position within ORF. Depth was the summed frequency of annotated unique rearrangements, while breadth was defined as annotated unique rearrangements over total unique productive rearrangements. TCR breadth was compared between groups using two-sided Wilcoxon rank-sum tests. TCRdb took over this immuneACCESS table, retaining in-frame rearrangements with V and J assigned. Such tables are incomplete; in checked studies, under half of the missing clones stem from an unresolved V gene, and the remainder is unexplained. V and J calls and clone size follow that table, whereas D and trimming were derived from the DNA. For this sample there are approximately 240,000 clones; roughly 90% appear just once. The ten largest clones represent about 10% of the sample.

The germline V and J ends show losses of 5 bases and 5 bases respectively, and no gene match explains 9 bases of the junction. Via the germline V gene, CDR1 is SGHAT and CDR2 FQNNGV. The CDR3 runs 15 amino acids, cysteine and phenylalanine included. Of the read, only the CDR3 DNA is kept; its 45 bases are in frame from base 1. The treatment or condition label of this sample denotes: around 19 received Ad26.COV2.S at low or high dose, single or two shots; several received placebo; per-sample allocation not given. For vaccine and placebo recipients, the sequenced repertoires came from samples collected on day 63 after the first injection. In Cohort 1b, about two dozen adults aged 18-55 years were enrolled at a single site in Boston, USA, between 29 July and 7 August 2020. As a vaccine, Ad26.COV2.S was a replication-incompetent adenovirus type 26 vector that expressed a prefusion-stabilized SARS-CoV-2 spike protein derived from the original Wuhan strain.

This sequence originates from a person aged 18-65 years who received the Ad26.COV2.S COVID-19 vaccine or a placebo. Source: peripheral blood, taken in a trial of Ad26.COV2.S vaccine versus placebo. In this chain, TRBV11-2 is recombined with TRBJ2-5; TRBD1 matches 9 bases in the middle. The CDR3 is CASSLQGQGMETQYF. The DNA is TGTGCCAGCAGCCTCCAGGGACAGGGAATGGAGACCCAGTACTTC.